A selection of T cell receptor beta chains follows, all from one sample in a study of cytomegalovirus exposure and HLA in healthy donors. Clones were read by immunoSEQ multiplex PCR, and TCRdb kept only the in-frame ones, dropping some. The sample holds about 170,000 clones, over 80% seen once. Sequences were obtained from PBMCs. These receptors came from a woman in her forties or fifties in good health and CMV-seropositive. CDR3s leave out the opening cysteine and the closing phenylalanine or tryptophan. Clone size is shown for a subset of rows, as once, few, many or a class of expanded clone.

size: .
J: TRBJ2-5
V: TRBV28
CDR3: ASRAGGNQETQY

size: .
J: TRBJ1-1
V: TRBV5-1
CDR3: ASVYGEWNTEAF

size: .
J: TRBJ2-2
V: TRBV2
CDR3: ASRGDRVSTGELF

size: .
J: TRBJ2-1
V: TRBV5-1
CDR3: ASSSQGAGVYNEQF

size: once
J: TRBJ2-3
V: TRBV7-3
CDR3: ASSLMGGDSTQY

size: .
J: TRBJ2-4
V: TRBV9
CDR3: ASSVGEGLIQY

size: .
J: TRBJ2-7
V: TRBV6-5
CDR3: ASSLTSGRLYEQY

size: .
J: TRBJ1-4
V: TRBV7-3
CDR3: ASSLQGQKLATNEKLF

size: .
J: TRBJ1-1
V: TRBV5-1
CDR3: ASSLDAPGGGGNTEAF

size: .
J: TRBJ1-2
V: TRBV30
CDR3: AWSGGGGYGYT

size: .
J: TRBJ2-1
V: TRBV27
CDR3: ASSLASGSYNEQF

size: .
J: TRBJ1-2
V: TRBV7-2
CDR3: ASSLDWTGEGYT

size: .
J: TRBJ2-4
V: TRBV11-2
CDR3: ASSPRLAGYLIQY

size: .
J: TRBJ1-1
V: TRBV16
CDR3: ASSPYRQEAF

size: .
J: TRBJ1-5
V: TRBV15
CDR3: ATSRDRESNQPQH

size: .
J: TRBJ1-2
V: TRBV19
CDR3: ASSTKGIDGYT

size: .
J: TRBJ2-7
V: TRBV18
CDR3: ASSPTGGLSYEQY

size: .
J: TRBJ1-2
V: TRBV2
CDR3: ASSERPLYGYT

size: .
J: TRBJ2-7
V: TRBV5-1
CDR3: ASSSPDTGKEQY

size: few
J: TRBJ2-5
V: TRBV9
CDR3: ASSYGSGGDKETQY

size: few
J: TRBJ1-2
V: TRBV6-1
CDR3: ASRQGGNYGYT

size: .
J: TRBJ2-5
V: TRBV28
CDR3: ASSSGQGRRTQY

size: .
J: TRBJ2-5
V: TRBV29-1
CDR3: SVAPSSAETQY

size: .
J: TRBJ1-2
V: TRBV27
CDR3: ASSLAVNYGYT

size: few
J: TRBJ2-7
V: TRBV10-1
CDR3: ASSTGYEQY

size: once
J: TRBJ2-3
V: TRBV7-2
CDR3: ASSFLQGSTDTQY